This T cell receptor (beta chain) appears in the sequencing data of a study of OX40 agonist ivuxolimab in advanced cancers. The study's findings and limits: The work left the antigen specificity of expanded peripheral T cells undetermined.

Assay: immunoSEQ multiplex PCR; the TCRdb copy retains only in-frame clones and omits some. The table has tens of thousands of clones, around 83% seen once. Note on this clone: The antigen is unknown.

V was clipped by 6 bases and J by 10 bases, with 13 bases between them. The V gene's germline CDR1 is DFQATT and CDR2 SNEGSKA (reference sequence). The CDR3 is 11 amino acids. Sequenced here: CD4+ or CD8+ T cells sorted from blood, sampled in a trial of the OX40 agonist ivuxolimab. The rearrangement uses TRBV20-1 and TRBJ2-1, with D hard to call. The clonotype originates from an adult with an advanced solid tumor such as melanoma, head and neck, liver or kidney cancer. The CDR3 DNA is TGCAGTGCACGCCCGGGTCGGGAGCAGTTCTTC. This codes for CSARPGREQFF.